The 25 T cell receptor beta chains below come from one sample, sequenced in a study of naive and memory T cell subsets. Their recognized antigens are unknown. The study's findings and limits: Naive repertoires, especially CD8, held a few larger clonotypes, possibly memory cells re-expressing CD45RA.

The beta constant-region primer was an equimolar mix of two oligonucleotides covering TRBC1 and TRBC2. Four rounds of PCR amplified the ligated cDNA using nested alpha and beta constant-region primers plus SP2. TCRdb re-called the UMI-ligation and nested PCR reads with MiXCR, one entry per CDR3 protein. The table includes fewer than 150,000 distinct CDR3 sequences, 15% to 20% detected once. The sequenced sample was naive CD8+ T cells from blood. All receptors derive from a human donor in good health.

This clonotype was seen a few times. The V call is TRBV20-1, the J call TRBJ2-7; D gene ambiguous. The CDR3 totals 12 residues. Deletions cut 0 bases from V and 6 bases from J, with 9 bases between. Per the germline V gene, CDR1 is DFQATT and CDR2 is SNEGSKA (reference sequence). CDR3 nucleotide sequence: TGCAGTGCTAGAGATGAAGGAATCGAGCAGTACTTC. As protein: CSARDEGIEQYF.

This clonotype occurred a few times. The chain uses TRBV14 and TRBJ2-1; 7 nucleotides line up with TRBD1. With 3 bases clipped from V and 6 bases from J, the junction kept 5 bases outside the gene matches. This CDR3 is 14 amino acids long. Germline V CDR1 and CDR2: SGHDN, FVKESK. The CDR3 protein is CASSQGQTFNEQFF. CDR3 bases: TGTGCCAGCAGCCAGGGACAGACTTTCAATGAGCAGTTCTTC.

This clonotype was counted only a few times. This chain joins TRBV28 and TRBJ1-1; D possibly corresponds to TRBD1 (5 bases). The CDR3 contains 14 residues. CDR1 and CDR2 from the germline V gene are MDHEN and SYDVKM. With 6 bases removed from V and 1 base from J, the gap between germline ends came to 12 bases. The CDR3, as DNA: TGTGCCAGCAGCGCGTGGGGCTCGAACACTGAAGCTTTCTTT. Translation gives CASSAWGSNTEAFF.

This chain links TRBV7-9 with TRBJ1-4, with 7 bases matching TRBD1. Germline-derived CDR1 and CDR2 are SEHNR and FQNEAQ (reference sequence). Trimming at V came to 7 bases and at J to 7 bases, leaving 6 bases not matched to a gene. The CDR3 consists of 13 residues. The DNA of the CDR3 is TGTGCCAGCACACAGACAGGGCTTGAAAAACTGTTTTTT. Translation: CASTQTGLEKLFF.

CDR3 bases: TGCAGCGCGGTTTACAATGAGCAGTTCTTC. As protein: CSAVYNEQFF. V usage is TRBV29-1 and J usage is TRBJ2-1; D gene ambiguous. The V and J ends lost 7 bases and 4 bases respectively, with 5 bases between them. The germline V gene encodes CDR1 SQVTM and CDR2 ANQGSEA. The length of the CDR3 is 10 residues.

This clonotype was picked up a small number of times. The genes are TRBV6-2 or TRBV6-3 and TRBJ2-1; TRBD2 matches at 14 bases. CDR3 length equals 15 residues. Trimming took 6 bases from V and 9 from J; bases not matched to a gene: 7. The germline V gene encodes CDR1 MNHEY and CDR2 SVGEGT. The CDR3 DNA reads TGTGCCAGCAGCGGGACTAGCGGGAGTCGGGGTGAGCAGTTCTTC. It codes for CASSGTSGSRGEQFF.

This clonotype was counted a few times. DNA of the CDR3: TGTGCCAGCAGTGGACGACACCACACTGAAGCTTTCTTT. The encoded protein is CASSGRHHTEAFF. V usage is TRBV25-1 and J usage is TRBJ1-1; D is uncertain. CDR3 size: 13 residues. Trimming left V 4 bases short and J 3 bases short, with 9 bases between. Looked up from germline, CDR1 is MGHDK and CDR2 is SYGVNS.

This clonotype occurred a few times. The gene calls are TRBV20-1 and TRBJ2-7, with D possibly called TRBD1 or TRBD2 (5 bases each). The CDR3 contains 15 residues. V shed 3 bases and J shed 2 bases, with 17 bases lying between them. CDR1 and CDR2 from the germline V gene are DFQATT and SNEGSKA (reference sequence). The CDR3 DNA reads as TGCAGTGCTAGGGACGCCGGGACCCCGCCCTACGAGCAGTACTTC. It codes for CSARDAGTPPYEQYF.

This clonotype was observed a handful of times. This chain connects TRBV28 to TRBJ2-7; 10 bases agree with TRBD2. V was pared by 3 bases and J by 3 bases, with 5 bases of the junction left unmatched. This CDR3 contains 15 residues. Germline V gene data show CDR1 as MDHEN and CDR2 as SYDVKM. The DNA of the CDR3 is TGTGCCAGCAGTTTGGGCGGGACTAGCGACTACGAGCAGTACTTC. Its translation is CASSLGGTSDYEQYF. Full variable domain (rest looked up from reference TRBV28 and TRBJ2-7): DVKVTQSSRYLVKRTGEKVFLECVQDMDHENMFWYRQDPGLGLRLIYFSYDVKMKEKGDIPEGYSVSREKKERFSLILESASTNQTSMYLCASSLGGTSDYEQYFGPGTRLTVT.

This clonotype was detected a few times. The chain links TRBV13 to TRBJ2-1, with D perhaps given as TRBD1 or TRBD2 (5 bases each). This CDR3 comprises 14 residues. CDR1 is PRHDT, CDR2 FYEKMQ, per germline (reference sequence). The V end lost 2 bases, the J end lost 8 bases, and 13 bases lay between the germline ends. The CDR3, as DNA: TGTGCCAGCAGCTTAACTGGTCTGGGGGATGAGCAGTTCTTC. Translated, it gives CASSLTGLGDEQFF.

The sample holds a few counts of this clonotype. The chain is built from TRBV12-3 or TRBV12-4 and TRBJ1-4; 8 nucleotides agree with TRBD1. Unmatched junction bases numbered 6, after V lost 7 bases and J lost 8 bases. CDR3 length equals 13 residues. The CDR3 protein is CASTGQGGEKLFF. The DNA of the CDR3 is TGTGCCAGCACCGGACAGGGCGGAGAAAAACTGTTTTTT.

The V call is TRBV2, the J call TRBJ2-3, with D possibly being TRBD2 (6 bases). This CDR3 is 14 amino acids long. Trimming took 9 bases from V and 6 from J, leaving 19 bases between them. From germline, CDR1 is SNHLY and CDR2 FYNNEI. CDR3 nucleotide sequence: TGTGCCAGTGGGGAGTCGGAGGGGAGCGATACGCAGTATTTT. The encoded protein is CASGESEGSDTQYF.

The chain is built from TRBV20-1 and TRBJ2-7, with 10 bases aligning to TRBD2. Germline V gives CDR1 DFQATT, CDR2 SNEGSKA (reference sequence). V lost 5 bases to trimming and J lost 0 bases; unmatched junction nucleotides: 7. The CDR3 length is 15 residues. The CDR3 nucleotides read TGCAGTGCTCCCGATCTAGCGGGAGACTCCTACGAGCAGTACTTC. Its protein is CSAPDLAGDSYEQYF.

V and J are TRBV6-6 and TRBJ1-6, with a possible D match to TRBD1 (5 bases). Germline V lookup: CDR1 MNHNY, CDR2 SVGAGI (reference sequence). This CDR3 contains 14 residues. V lost 8 bases to trimming and J lost 5 bases, with 13 bases between them. The CDR3 reads CASQLGGHNSPLHF. CDR3 nucleotides: TGTGCCAGCCAGCTGGGGGGACATAATTCACCCCTCCACTTT.

The sample holds a few counts of this clonotype. V is TRBV25-1 and J is TRBJ2-7; a possible D gene is TRBD1 (5 bases). Trimming took 4 bases from V and 4 from J, leaving 14 bases between them. Germline CDR1 reads MGHDK; CDR2 reads SYGVNS. This CDR3 has 14 residues. The CDR3 DNA is TGTGCCAGCAGTGGGGGCAGGTCTGGTTACGAGCAGTACTTC. Translation gives CASSGGRSGYEQYF.

The J gene is TRBJ2-1, the V gene TRBV6-1; TRBD2 matches 10 bases. There are 15 residues in the CDR3. Germline trimming cut 4 bases from V and 3 bases from J; bases unmatched to any gene: 3. The germline gives CDR1 MNHNS, CDR2 SASEGT. CDR3 bases: TGTGCCAGCAGTGTCCTAGCGGGAGACTACAATGAGCAGTTCTTC. Translated: CASSVLAGDYNEQFF.

This sequence joins TRBV5-6 and TRBJ2-6; D gene unclear. The CDR3 contains 15 residues. Trimming removed 3 bases at V and 1 base at J, with 8 bases between. The germline gives CDR1 SGHDT, CDR2 YYEEEE. CDR3 protein: CASSSRVSGANVLTF. The CDR3 DNA reads as TGTGCCAGCAGCTCCCGGGTGTCTGGGGCCAACGTCCTGACTTTC.

This clonotype came up a few times. The chain joins TRBV11-2 to TRBJ2-7; tentatively, D is TRBD1 or TRBD2 (5 bases each). Trimming took off 5 bases at V and 0 bases at J, with 17 bases between the two ends. The CDR3 extends over 16 amino acids. Germline V gene lookup returns CDR1 SGHAT and CDR2 FQNNGV. The DNA of the CDR3 is TGTGCCAGCAGCGAGCCGATGGGGGTCAGCTCCTACGAGCAGTACTTC. Amino acids: CASSEPMGVSSYEQYF.

This clonotype was detected ten times or more. CDR3 DNA: TGTGCCAGCAGTTACCAGTTATCGACCCCAAATGAAAAACTGTTTTTT. This gives the protein CASSYQLSTPNEKLFF. The chain carries TRBV6-5 and TRBJ1-4, with D uncertain. CDR1 is MNHEY, CDR2 SVGAGI, per germline. The V end was cut by 2 bases, the J end by 5 bases, with 15 bases between. This CDR3 region has 16 residues.

The chain combines TRBV12-3 or TRBV12-4 with TRBJ2-1, with D maybe TRBD2 (7 bases). This CDR3 is 13 amino acids long. The V and J ends lost 7 bases and 9 bases respectively, with 16 bases between them. CDR3 DNA sequence: TGTGCCAGCACCCCGGCAGGGGAGGGTGAGCAGTTCTTC. Encoded protein: CASTPAGEGEQFF.

The chain is built from TRBV6-1 and TRBJ1-6, with D maybe TRBD1 (6 bases). The germline gives CDR1 MNHNS, CDR2 SASEGT. This CDR3 is 12 amino acids long. V was clipped by 6 bases and J by 7 bases, with 7 bases between them. The CDR3 spells CASRDRNSPLHF. The DNA of the CDR3 is TGTGCCAGCAGGGACAGAAATTCACCCCTCCACTTT.

The chain is built from TRBV7-9 and TRBJ2-7; D possibly uses TRBD1 or TRBD2 (5 bases each). Germline-derived CDR1 and CDR2 are SEHNR and FQNEAQ (reference sequence). Trimming took off 5 bases at V and 2 bases at J, with 13 bases between the two ends. The CDR3 extends over 14 amino acids. The CDR3 DNA sequence: TGTGCCAGCAGCCCCCGGGACGGACCCTACGAGCAGTACTTC. Translated: CASSPRDGPYEQYF. Full variable domain (remainder filled in from reference TRBV7-9 and TRBJ2-7): DTGVSQNPRHKITKRGQNVTFRCDPISEHNRLYWYRQTLGQGPEFLTYFQNEAQLEKSRLLSDRFSAERPKGSFSTLEIQRTEQGDSAMYLCASSPRDGPYEQYFGPGTRLTVT.

This clonotype has at least ten counts. The chain is built from TRBV7-9 and TRBJ2-5, with D perhaps TRBD1 or TRBD2 (5 bases each). The germline V gene has CDR1 SEHNR and CDR2 FQNEAQ (reference sequence). The CDR3 has 17 residues. Trimming removed 5 bases from V and 7 bases from J, with 26 bases in between. The CDR3 loop is CASSPRMGPSEVVTQYF. The CDR3 DNA reads as TGTGCCAGCAGCCCTAGGATGGGACCGTCAGAGGTGGTGACCCAGTACTTC.

CDR3 DNA sequence: TGTGCTAGTGGTTTGGTACCAGCAACTAGCGGGAGTTCAGATACGCAGTATTTT. Its translation: CASGLVPATSGSSDTQYF. The genes are TRBV12-5 and TRBJ2-3, with 11 bases that match TRBD2. This CDR3 contains 18 residues. The germline gives CDR1 LGHNT, CDR2 FRNRAP. Unmatched junction bases numbered 9, after V lost 0 bases and J lost 4 bases.

This clonotype is a singleton in its sample. V usage is TRBV15 and J usage is TRBJ2-7; D remains unclear. Germline CDR1 is LNHNV and CDR2 is YYDKDF (reference sequence). CDR3 length: 14 amino acids. Between the trimmed V and J ends, which lost 2 bases and 3 bases, there was a span of 11 bases. The CDR3 here is CATSRTTGGYEQYF. The CDR3 region has the DNA TGTGCCACCAGCAGAACAACGGGTGGCTACGAGCAGTACTTC.